A selection of T cell receptor beta chains follows, all from one sample in a study of vaccination and CD4 T cells after COVID-19. TCRdb itself ran the PCR reads through MiXCR, one entry per CDR3 protein. The sample carries some 6,000 distinct CDR3 sequences, less than 35% recorded once. Their recognized antigens are unknown. Sequencing was carried out using CD4+ T cells from blood, cultured in vitro. These TCRs come from a human donor in good health. Each CDR3 is given with its conserved first and last residue. D genes are given only for firm matches. Clone size is given for some rows only: seen once, a few or many times, or a class if the clone is expanded.

J | D | V | size | DNA | CDR3
TRBJ2-7 | NA | TRBV20-1 | few | TGCAGTGCTAGCCCAGGCAACTACGAGCAGTACTTC | CSASPGNYEQYF
TRBJ2-5 | NA | TRBV2 | few | TGTGCCGTGGGACCGCGGGAGACCCAGTACTTC | CAVGPRETQYF
TRBJ1-1 | NA | TRBV6-2/TRBV6-3 | NA | TGTGCCAGCAGTTACTCGTCAACCCAGGTCGGTGAAGCTTTCTTT | CASSYSSTQVGEAFF
TRBJ1-1 | NA | TRBV11-1 | NA | TGTGCCAGCAGCTTTAATCTGGGAAATACTGAAGCTTTCTTT | CASSFNLGNTEAFF
TRBJ1-5 | TRBD1 | TRBV20-1 | medium-sized | TGCAGTGCTAGGGCAGGGGGCGCACAGCCCCAGCATTTT | CSARAGGAQPQHF
TRBJ2-1 | NA | TRBV7-3 | few | TGTGCCAGCAGCTTAGTCCCGGTGCAGTACAATGAGCAGTTCTTC | CASSLVPVQYNEQFF
TRBJ1-2 | NA | TRBV14 | few | TGTGCCAGCAGCCAGGGGTTTGGCTACACCTTC | CASSQGFGYTF
TRBJ1-1 | TRBD1 | TRBV20-1 | few | TGCAGTGCACGGAGACAGGGGCTGACTGAAGCTTTCTTT | CSARRQGLTEAFF
TRBJ2-5 | TRBD1 | TRBV7-7 | few | TGTGCCAGCAGCTTGACAGGGACGAAAGAGACCCAGTACTTC | CASSLTGTKETQYF
TRBJ2-1 | NA | TRBV11-2 | NA | TGTGCCAGCAGCTCGGGGCCTGAGCAGTTCTTC | CASSSGPEQFF
TRBJ2-7 | TRBD2 | TRBV20-1 | medium-sized | TGCAGTGCTAGAGATCCCGGGACTAGCGGGGGTCTTGAGCAGTACTTC | CSARDPGTSGGLEQYF
TRBJ1-1 | NA | TRBV27 | medium-sized | TGTGCCAGCAGACAGAGCTACACTGAAGCTTTCTTT | CASRQSYTEAFF
TRBJ1-2 | TRBD1 | TRBV7-9 | medium-sized | TGTGCCAGCACCCCCCTACAGGGGTCGGGCTATGGCTACACCTTC | CASTPLQGSGYGYTF
TRBJ1-1 | NA | TRBV20-1 | few | TGCAGTGCTAGGGGGCCGGACATCAACTCTGAAGCTTTCTTT | CSARGPDINSEAFF
TRBJ1-5 | TRBD1 | TRBV7-8 | medium-sized | TGTGCCAGCAGCCCGGGGACAGGGAGGAATCAGCCCCAGCATTTT | CASSPGTGRNQPQHF
TRBJ1-2 | NA | TRBV6-4 | few | TGTGCCAGCAGTCCCGGGACGGAATATGGCTACACCTTC | CASSPGTEYGYTF
TRBJ1-5 | NA | TRBV12-3/TRBV12-4 | NA | TGTGCCAGCAGTTATGGTAGAGACCGCTCCATGTATCAGCCCCAGCATTTT | CASSYGRDRSMYQPQHF
TRBJ1-2 | TRBD1 | TRBV12-3/TRBV12-4 | NA | TGTGCCAGCAGTTATGGACAGGGGGGCTACTATGGCTACACCTTC | CASSYGQGGYYGYTF
TRBJ1-6 | NA | TRBV2 | NA | TGTGCCAGCTCCAGGGACGGTGGATCACCCCTCCACTTT | CASSRDGGSPLHF
TRBJ2-2 | TRBD1 | TRBV20-1 | NA | TGCAGTGCTAGACCTGGGACAGGGGACGCCGGGGGGCTGTTTTTT | CSARPGTGDAGGLFF
TRBJ2-7 | TRBD2 | TRBV4-1 | few | TGCGCCAGCAGCCAACTCCCTCAGCGGGGGGGCGACGAGCAGTACTTC | CASSQLPQRGGDEQYF
TRBJ1-3 | NA | TRBV7-2 | few | TGTGCCAGCAGCTTAGCGGCGGATGGAAACACCATATATTTT | CASSLAADGNTIYF
TRBJ2-5 | NA | TRBV7-9 | few | TGTGCCAGCAGCTTATTCGTGGGGACGGAGACCCAGTACTTC | CASSLFVGTETQYF
TRBJ2-7 | NA | TRBV6-1 | medium-sized | TGTGCCAGCAGTGACGGGCAGAGACCCTACGAGCAGTACTTC | CASSDGQRPYEQYF